One and the same sample provided the 27 T cell receptor beta chains below, sequenced in a study of Graves' ophthalmopathy and Graves' hyperthyroidism. Amplifying from RNA transcripts, the study obtained TCR beta CDR3 regions. First-round RT-PCR employed HTBI primers, with a second-round multiplex PCR after it. Using its own MiXCR run on the multiplex PCR reads, TCRdb lists one record per CDR3 protein. The sample holds approximately 380,000 distinct CDR3 sequences, roughly 20% seen once. Material for sequencing was peripheral blood. The receptor set was obtained from a woman aged 18 to 35 with stable Graves' hyperthyroidism.

The sample holds many counts of this clonotype. The chain combines TRBV2 with TRBJ2-7, with D perhaps matching TRBD1 or TRBD2 (5 bases each). The CDR3 is made up of 15 amino acids. Germline values: CDR1 SNHLY, CDR2 FYNNEI. With 2 bases removed from V and 3 bases from J, the gap between germline ends came to 14 bases. As DNA, the CDR3 is TGTGCCAGCAGTGAATTAGGCCGGGACGGCTACGAGCAGTACTTC. Its translation: CASSELGRDGYEQYF.

The rearrangement joins TRBV15 to TRBJ1-6; weak D call: TRBD1 (5 bases). The CDR3 sequence is 18 residues long. Trimming pared 8 bases from V and 6 bases from J, leaving 26 bases between. From germline, CDR1 is LNHNV and CDR2 YYDKDF (reference sequence). CDR3 sequence (DNA): TGTGCCACCCGAGCCCTGGGGCGGCAGGGCTCTTTTAATTCACCCCTCCACTTT. Amino acid sequence: CATRALGRQGSFNSPLHF.

In this sample, this clonotype turned up a few times. Germline and junction disagree at one end, which may indicate a read error. The chain carries TRBV20-1 and TRBJ2-1, with 12 bases fitting TRBD2. The CDR3 spans 14 residues. Germline CDR1 is DFQATT and CDR2 is SNEGSKA (reference sequence). CDR3 region: CSVLTSGSVNEKFF. In DNA, the CDR3 is TGCAGTGTTCTGACTAGCGGGAGTGTTAATGAGAAGTTCTTC.

This chain joins TRBV28 and TRBJ1-1; 9 bases fit TRBD1. The CDR3 is 13 residues long. V dropped 6 bases and J dropped 10; count of bases not matched to a gene: 9. Germline CDR1 reads MDHEN; CDR2 reads SYDVKM. The CDR3 is CASRLQGARAAFF. CDR3 DNA sequence: TGTGCCAGCAGGTTACAGGGGGCGCGGGCAGCTTTCTTT.

Many counts were recorded for this clonotype. This rearrangement joins TRBV19 to TRBJ1-1; perhaps TRBD1 as D (6 bases). Germline V gene sequence: CDR1 LNHDA, CDR2 SQIVND (reference sequence). CDR3 length: 14 amino acids. Deletions cut 6 bases from V and 1 base from J, with 12 bases between. CDR3 amino acids: CASRRRGKNTEAFF. Written as DNA, the CDR3 is TGTGCCAGTAGAAGAAGGGGGAAGAACACTGAAGCTTTCTTT. The variable domain in full, completed from reference TRBV19 and TRBJ1-1, reads DGGITQSPKYLFRKEGQNVTLSCEQNLNHDAMYWYRQDPGQGLRLIYYSQIVNDFQKGDIAEGYSVSREKKESFPLTVTSAQKNPTAFYLCASRRRGKNTEAFFGQGTRLTVV.

The table lists this clonotype with a few counts. At one end, the junction sequence differs from germline, possibly due to a read error. The rearrangement joins TRBV20-1 to TRBJ1-5, with 7 nucleotides matching TRBD1. CDR1 and CDR2 (germline): DFQATT, SNEGSKA (reference sequence). CDR3 length: 15 amino acids. The CDR3: CSADATGVSNQPLHF. CDR3 DNA sequence: TGCAGTGCCGATGCCACAGGGGTAAGCAATCAGCCCCTGCATTTT.

The chain joins TRBV6-1 to TRBJ2-7, with D perhaps being TRBD1 or TRBD2 (5 bases each). Germline V gene data show CDR1 as MNHNS and CDR2 as SASEGT. CDR3 length: 14 residues. The V end lost 4 bases, the J end lost 3 bases, and 13 bases lay between the germline ends. As DNA, the CDR3 is TGTGCCAGCAGTGGGACTCAGGGCTACTACGAGCAGTACTTC. This translates into CASSGTQGYYEQYF.

The genes are TRBV20-1 and TRBJ1-5, with 7 nucleotides matching TRBD1. The germline V gene has CDR1 DFQATT and CDR2 SNEGSKA (reference sequence). The CDR3 loop spans 15 amino acids. Losses at the gene ends were 6 bases for V and 4 bases for J; bases not matched to a gene: 12. CDR3 residues: CSADRVQGENQPQHF. CDR3 DNA sequence: TGCAGTGCCGATCGTGTTCAGGGGGAGAATCAGCCCCAGCATTTT.

This sequence joins TRBV20-1 and TRBJ2-2; 8 bases fit TRBD2. This CDR3 contains 13 residues. Per germline, CDR1 DFQATT and CDR2 SNEGSKA (reference sequence). With V trimmed by 4 bases and J by 7 bases, 5 bases remained unmatched. CDR3 DNA sequence: TGCAGTGCTAACGGGAGGGCCGGCGGGGAGCTGTTTTTT. The encoded protein is CSANGRAGGELFF.

This clonotype has only one observation. The V and J genes are TRBV7-2 and TRBJ2-7; no clear D gene. The CDR3 extends over 13 amino acids. CDR1 and CDR2 from the germline V gene are SGHTA and FQGNSA. The V end lost 2 bases, the J end lost 5 bases, and 10 bases lay between the germline ends. The chain's CDR3 is CASSLRLGDEQYF. The CDR3, as DNA: TGTGCCAGCAGCTTACGTTTAGGCGACGAGCAGTACTTC.

This clonotype was counted ten times or more. The gene calls are TRBV5-1 and TRBJ1-2; 8 bases are shared with TRBD1. The CDR3 extends over 14 amino acids. In germline, CDR1 is SGHRS, CDR2 YFSETQ. With 1 base clipped from V and 6 bases from J, the junction kept 5 bases outside the gene matches. CDR3 sequence reads: CASSLQGAWDGYTF. DNA for the CDR3: TGCGCCAGCAGCTTGCAGGGGGCGTGGGATGGCTACACCTTC. Full variable domain (outside the CDR3, taken from reference TRBV5-1 and TRBJ1-2): KAGVTQTPRYLIKTRGQQVTLSCSPISGHRSVSWYQQTPGQGLQFLFEYFSETQRNKGNFPGRFSGRQFSNSRSEMNVSTLELGDSALYLCASSLQGAWDGYTFGSGTRLTVV.

The table lists this clonotype with many counts. The chain is built from TRBV20-1 and TRBJ2-7; D possibly matches TRBD1 or TRBD2 (5 bases each). Trimming stripped 3 bases from V and 3 bases from J, with 15 bases between. The CDR3 loop spans 14 amino acids. Germline V lookup: CDR1 DFQATT, CDR2 SNEGSKA (reference sequence). CDR3 coding DNA: TGCAGTGCTAGTCGGGACGCAGCAATCTACGAGCAGTACTTC. Translating it yields CSASRDAAIYEQYF.

This chain joins TRBV28 and TRBJ1-6; 8 bases map to TRBD1. After removal of 7 bases from V and 9 bases from J, the junction contained 8 bases not matched to a gene. The germline gives CDR1 MDHEN, CDR2 SYDVKM. The CDR3 spans 14 residues. The CDR3 loop reads CASTQGAQGSPLHF. The CDR3 coding sequence is TGTGCCAGCACCCAGGGGGCGCAGGGTTCACCCCTCCACTTT.

A few counts support this clonotype. CDR3 in DNA: TGTGCCAGCAGTAAGGGGGCGGCCAAAAACATTCAGTACTTC. Translated: CASSKGAAKNIQYF. The rearrangement uses TRBV14 and TRBJ2-4, with TRBD1 matching 7 bases. Germline V gene data show CDR1 as SGHDN and CDR2 as FVKESK. Germline trimming cut 6 bases from V and 1 base from J; bases unmatched to any gene: 3. The CDR3 consists of 14 residues.

This clonotype occurred many times. V is TRBV16 and J is TRBJ2-7; TRBD2 might be the D (5 bases). Germline values: CDR1 KGHSY, CDR2 FQNENV. The CDR3 extends over 13 amino acids. Trimming shortened V by 5 bases and J by 5 bases, and 13 bases separated the two germline ends. The CDR3 DNA is TGTGCCAGCAGCTCGTACGGGATCGACGAGCAGTACTTC. Translation gives CASSSYGIDEQYF.

This clonotype was counted many times. This chain joins TRBV12-5 and TRBJ2-7; no definite D call. Between the trimmed V and J ends, which lost 0 bases and 0 bases, there was a span of 9 bases. The CDR3 has 15 residues. Germline loops: CDR1 LGHNT, CDR2 FRNRAP. CDR3 in DNA: TGTGCTAGTGGTTTGGTAAATATACCCTCCTACGAGCAGTACTTC. Its translation is CASGLVNIPSYEQYF. Variable domain in full (rest from reference TRBV12-5 and TRBJ2-7): DARVTQTPRHKVTEMGQEVTMRCQPILGHNTVFWYRQTMMQGLELLAYFRNRAPLDDSGMPKDRFSAEMPDATLATLKIQPSEPRDSAVYFCASGLVNIPSYEQYFGPGTRLTVT.

This clonotype was detected ten times or more. A read error may produce the germline difference seen at one junction end. The J gene is TRBJ2-7, the V gene TRBV28; 8 nucleotides match TRBD2. The CDR3 runs 17 residues. Germline V lookup: CDR1 MDHEN, CDR2 SYDVKM. Written as DNA, the CDR3 is TGTGCCAGCAGTCCCGGCCTTAGCGGGAAGAGCTCCTACGGGCAGTACTTC. Translation gives CASSPGLSGKSSYGQYF.

This clonotype has ten or more counts. This chain uses TRBV7-2 with TRBJ2-2; D call uncertain. Deletions cut 0 bases from V and 4 bases from J, with 6 bases between. The CDR3 has 14 residues. The germline CDR1 and CDR2 sequences are SGHTA and FQGNSA. Here the CDR3 reads CASSLARLTGELFF. In DNA form, the CDR3 reads TGTGCCAGCAGCTTAGCGCGACTCACCGGGGAGCTGTTTTTT.

This clonotype was detected ten times or more. V usage is TRBV9 and J usage is TRBJ1-6; D gene ambiguous. Germline V gene data show CDR1 as SGDLS and CDR2 as YYNGEE. This CDR3 is built from 15 residues. Trimming left V 0 bases short and J 9 bases short, with 13 bases between. The CDR3 DNA follows: TGTGCCAGCAGCGTAGGGCAGGCTGTGGGTTCACCCCTCCACTTT. It encodes CASSVGQAVGSPLHF.

The V call is TRBV6-1, the J call TRBJ2-7; no reliable D call. The V and J ends lost 6 bases and 2 bases respectively, with 14 bases between them. Germline V CDR1 and CDR2: MNHNS, SASEGT. This CDR3 comprises 14 residues. Written as DNA, the CDR3 is TGTGCCAGCAGGTCCCCACAGATGACCTACGAGCAGTACTTC. Amino acids: CASRSPQMTYEQYF.

This clonotype was recorded at least ten times. This chain joins TRBV10-3 and TRBJ2-5; 7 bases agree with TRBD2. The CDR3 totals 14 residues. The germline CDR1 and CDR2 sequences are ENHRY and SYGVKD. V dropped 4 bases and J dropped 4; count of bases not matched to a gene: 6. The CDR3 region is CAISVGGEGETQYF. The CDR3 DNA follows: TGTGCCATCAGTGTTGGAGGGGAGGGAGAGACCCAGTACTTC.

V is TRBV6-5 and J is TRBJ2-7, with TRBD2 as a possible D gene (6 bases). The CDR3 runs to 14 residues. V was cut by 4 bases and J by 4 bases, with 14 bases left in between. Per germline, CDR1 MNHEY and CDR2 SVGAGI. This chain's CDR3 is CASSWGLVLYEQYF. CDR3 DNA sequence: TGTGCCAGCAGTTGGGGACTGGTCTTGTACGAGCAGTACTTC.

Note on this clonotype: A junction end diverges from the germline sequence, so it may reflect a read error. This rearrangement joins TRBV25-1 to TRBJ2-2; D is possibly TRBD1 (6 bases). There are 14 residues in the CDR3. The germline V gene encodes CDR1 MGHDK and CDR2 SYGVNS. The CDR3 loop reads CASSEFRGTGELCF. CDR3 sequence (DNA): TGTGCCAGCAGTGAATTCAGGGGCACCGGGGAGCTGTGTTTT.

V and J are TRBV11-2 and TRBJ2-3; 11 nucleotides match TRBD2. V lost 5 bases to trimming and J lost 6 bases; unmatched junction nucleotides: 13. CDR1 SGHAT and CDR2 FQNNGV come from the germline V gene. The CDR3 has 17 residues. The CDR3: CASSGLLAGVGADTQYF. DNA for the CDR3: TGTGCCAGCAGCGGCCTACTAGCGGGAGTAGGGGCGGATACGCAGTATTTT.

A few counts support this clonotype. A much larger clone differs from this one at a single base, so this may be a read error. CDR3 nucleotides: TGTGCCAGCAGATCAAGCGGCCTAACCGGGGAGCCGTTTTTT. It specifies CASRSSGLTGEPFF. The chain joins TRBV6-2 or TRBV6-3 to TRBJ2-2, with D perhaps TRBD2 (5 bases). CDR3 length equals 14 residues. The germline CDR1 and CDR2 sequences are MNHEY and SVGEGT.

A word on this clonotype: This may arise from a read error, as a much more abundant clone is one base away. The chain links TRBV5-1 to TRBJ2-7, with D possibly TRBD1 on 6 matching bases. This CDR3 has 14 residues. The germline CDR1 and CDR2 sequences are SGHRS and YFSETQ. V dropped 4 bases and J dropped 4 bases, with 15 bases sitting between them. DNA for the CDR3: TGCGCCAGCAGCAGCCATACAGGGACGTACGAGCAGTACTTC. Translation: CASSSHTGTYEQYF.

This clonotype appeared many times. This chain connects TRBV12-1 to TRBJ2-7; the D call TRBD1 from the table was never checked on the DNA. TRBV12-1 is an annotated pseudogene. This CDR3 contains 16 residues. The CDR3 region is CASSFWLGGTYYEQYF. In DNA, the CDR3 is TGTGCCAGCAGCTTTTGGCTGGGCGGAACCTACTACGAGCAGTACTTC.